The 10 T cell receptor beta chains below come from one sample, sequenced in a study of cytomegalovirus exposure and HLA in healthy donors. PCR used 60 Vbeta primers and 13 Jbeta primers. Measured with immunoSEQ multiplex PCR; TCRdb has only the in-frame clones, and not every one. The repertoire holds about 140,000 clones, with over 70% as singletons. Sequenced: PBMCs. Receptors originate from a man aged 35 to 55 in good health and CMV-seronegative.

This clone has just one count. The chain uses TRBV7-3 and TRBJ2-1, with no clear D. Germline CDR1 and CDR2: SGHTA and FQGTGA. The CDR3 is 16 residues long. Trimming cost V 5 bases and J 0 bases, with 14 bases left between them. Written as DNA, the CDR3 is TGTGCCAGCAGCCTAAATATGGTGGCCTCCTACAATGAGCAGTTCTTC. Amino acids: CASSLNMVASYNEQFF.

The chain recombines TRBV18 with TRBJ2-5; possible D gene TRBD1, 7 bases. Per germline, CDR1 KGHSH and CDR2 LQKENI. With 4 bases removed from V and 4 bases from J, the gap between germline ends came to 13 bases. This CDR3 spans 14 amino acids. CDR3 region: CASSLTGRRETQYF. In nucleotides, the CDR3 is TGTGCCAGCTCACTGACAGGGAGGAGAGAGACCCAGTACTTC.

The chain uses TRBV19 and TRBJ2-7, with 9 bases identical to TRBD1. V was clipped by 4 bases and J by 1 base; unmatched bases: 5. The CDR3 is 15 residues long. Germline loops: CDR1 LNHDA, CDR2 SQIVND (reference sequence). The DNA of the CDR3 is TGTGCCAGTAGTAGGGACAGGGTATCTTCCTACGAGCAGTACTTC. Amino acids: CASSRDRVSSYEQYF.

This clone was detected ten times or more. The V gene is TRBV4-3, the J gene TRBJ1-6; D not resolved. Germline CDR1 reads LGHNA; CDR2 reads YSLEER. The CDR3 loop spans 16 amino acids. The V end lost 4 bases, the J end lost 12 bases, and 22 bases lay between the germline ends. This CDR3 is CASSPSQQAPLLPLHF. CDR3 sequence (DNA): TGCGCCAGCAGCCCGAGCCAGCAGGCACCTTTACTACCCCTCCACTTT.

The gene calls are TRBV6-5 and TRBJ1-3; D is perhaps TRBD1 (6 bases). The germline gives CDR1 MNHEY, CDR2 SVGAGI. The V end lost 0 bases, the J end lost 5 bases, and 11 bases lay between the germline ends. The CDR3 is made up of 15 amino acids. The CDR3 is CASSYSNRERNTIYF. The CDR3 DNA reads TGTGCCAGCAGTTACTCGAACAGGGAGAGAAACACCATATATTTT.

This clone was recorded a few times. The chain recombines TRBV7-2 with TRBJ1-4, with D perhaps matching TRBD1 (6 bases). The germline V gene has CDR1 SGHTA and CDR2 FQGNSA. The CDR3 totals 15 residues. The germline V and J ends were trimmed by 1 base and 2 bases, with 8 bases remaining between them. The CDR3 sequence: CASSLGTGTNEKLFF. CDR3 DNA: TGTGCCAGCAGCTTAGGAACAGGGACTAATGAAAAACTGTTTTTT.

CDR3 protein: CASSLTGGPDTQYF. The CDR3 region has the DNA TGTGCCAGCAGCTTAACAGGGGGCCCGGATACGCAGTATTTT. This rearrangement joins TRBV7-6 to TRBJ2-3; 9 nucleotides match TRBD1. Looked up from germline, CDR1 is SGHVS and CDR2 is FNYEAQ. J was trimmed by 6 bases and V by 2 bases; bases with no gene match: 3. The CDR3 is made up of 14 amino acids. The whole variable domain, filled in from reference TRBV7-6 and TRBJ2-3, reads GAGVSQSPRYKVTKRGQDVALRCDPISGHVSLYWYRQALGQGPEFLTYFNYEAQQDKSGLPNDRFSAERPEGSISTLTIQRTEQRDSAMYRCASSLTGGPDTQYFGPGTRLTVL.

Regarding this clone: The junction does not match germline at one end; this may be a read error. This sequence joins TRBV29-1 and TRBJ1-1; 8 bases are shared with TRBD1. This CDR3 spans 13 amino acids. Germline CDR1 SQVTM, CDR2 ANQGSEA. CDR3 nucleotides: TGCAGCGTCCCCCGGACAGGGAACACTGATGCTTTCTTT. It is translated as CSVPRTGNTDAFF.

The chain couples TRBV5-4 to TRBJ2-7, with TRBD1 matching over 7 bases. CDR3 size: 14 residues. Trimming removed 4 bases from V and 5 bases from J; junction bases left unmatched: 9. CDR1 and CDR2 from the germline V gene are SGHNT and YYREEE (reference sequence). The CDR3 spells CASSPDRSLDEQYF. In DNA form, the CDR3 reads TGTGCCAGCAGCCCGGACAGGAGCTTGGACGAGCAGTACTTC.

The chain is built from TRBV19 and TRBJ1-2, with 8 bases fitting TRBD1. This CDR3 is built from 15 residues. Looked up from germline, CDR1 is LNHDA and CDR2 is SQIVND (reference sequence). V lost 4 bases and J lost 1; bases outside the gene matches: 5. CDR3 region: CASSTYRGFNYGYTF. CDR3 coding DNA: TGTGCCAGTAGTACCTACAGGGGGTTTAACTATGGCTACACCTTC.